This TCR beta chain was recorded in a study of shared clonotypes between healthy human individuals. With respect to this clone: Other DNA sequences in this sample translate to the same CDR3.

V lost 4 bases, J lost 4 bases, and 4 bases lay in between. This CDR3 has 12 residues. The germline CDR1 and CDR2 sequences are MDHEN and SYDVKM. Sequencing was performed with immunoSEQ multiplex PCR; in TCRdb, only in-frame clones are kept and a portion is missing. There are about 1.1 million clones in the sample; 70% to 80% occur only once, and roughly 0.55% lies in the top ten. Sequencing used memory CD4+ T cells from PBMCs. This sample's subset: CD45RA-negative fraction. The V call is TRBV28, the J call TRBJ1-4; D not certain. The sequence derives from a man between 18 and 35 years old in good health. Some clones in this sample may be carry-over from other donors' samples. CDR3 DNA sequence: TGTGCCAGCAGTTCGAGTAATGAAAAACTGTTTTTT. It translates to CASSSSNEKLFF.